The entry that follows covers one T cell receptor beta chain sequence. The CDR3 is 17 amino acids. Germline V gene data show CDR1 as SGHRS and CDR2 as YFSETQ. V lost 0 bases and J 1 base, leaving 14 bases between the germline ends. The repertoire was sequenced with immunoSEQ multiplex PCR; TCRdb's copy has only in-frame clones and lacks some. The data hold roughly 1,500,000 clones, with 95% to 99% observed a single time. The sample belongs to a study of shared clonotypes between healthy human individuals. Study details: The cohort comprised a couple of women and a few men. Their ages spanned 18 to 49 years.

The rearrangement uses TRBV5-1 and TRBJ2-1, with unresolved D. This receptor was obtained from a man aged 25 to 40 in good health. Material for sequencing was naive CD4+ T cells sorted from blood. Subset of the sample: CD45RA+ positively selected. CDR3 sequence reads: CASSLAGSGYSYNEQFF. CDR3 coding DNA: TGCGCCAGCAGCTTGGCCGGGTCGGGCTATTCCTACAATGAGCAGTTCTTC.